One and the same sample provided the 31 T cell receptor beta chains below, sequenced in a study of T cells in Graves' hyperthyroidism and ophthalmopathy. Amplification targeted TCR beta CDR3 regions from RNA transcripts. HTBI primers were used for first-round RT-PCR of the TCR CDR3. MiXCR, applied by TCRdb to the multiplex PCR reads, yields one record per CDR3 protein. The table shows fewer than 750,000 distinct CDR3 sequences, with roughly 15% occurring only once. The sequenced sample was blood. Source of these receptors: a woman between 50 and 59 years old with Graves' ophthalmopathy.

This clonotype was counted only a few times. The chain carries TRBV28 and TRBJ1-2, with TRBD1 identical over 9 bases. CDR3 length: 19 residues. J lost 0 bases, V lost 5 bases, and 16 bases had no gene match. Germline CDR1 reads MDHEN; CDR2 reads SYDVKM. The CDR3, as DNA: TGTGCCAGCAGTCGGGTCGGGACAGGGCTGCACTCCTCTAACTATGGCTACACCTTC. It encodes CASSRVGTGLHSSNYGYTF.

This clonotype was counted between two and nine times. It may be a read error: a sequence one base away is much more abundant. The CDR3 reads CAWSAQSNQPQHF. The CDR3 DNA sequence: TGTGCCTGGAGTGCACAGAGCAATCAGCCCCAGCATTTT. The rearrangement joins TRBV30 to TRBJ1-5, with D unresolved. Per the germline V gene, CDR1 is GTSNPN and CDR2 is SVGIG (reference sequence). Trimming stripped 1 base from V and 1 base from J, with 5 bases between. The CDR3 consists of 13 residues.

Many counts were recorded for this clonotype. The chain carries TRBV28 and TRBJ2-1, with D possibly being TRBD2 (5 bases). The CDR3 runs to 13 residues. Trimming took 10 bases from V and 4 from J, leaving 14 bases between them. Germline loops: CDR1 MDHEN, CDR2 SYDVKM. The CDR3 coding sequence is TGTGCCACCTACAGAGGGTTATACAATGAGCAGTTCTTC. The encoded protein is CATYRGLYNEQFF.

The chain employs TRBV3-1 and TRBJ2-1, with 9 bases aligning to TRBD2. The CDR3 runs 16 residues. In germline, CDR1 is LGHDT, CDR2 YNNKEL (reference sequence). V shed 1 base, J shed 4 bases, and the junction held 5 bases outside the gene matches. As DNA, the CDR3 is TGTGCCAGCAGCCAAGTAGCGGGAGCAACTTACAATGAGCAGTTCTTC. It specifies CASSQVAGATYNEQFF.

The sample holds many counts of this clonotype. This chain joins TRBV20-1 and TRBJ2-1; 8 bases agree with TRBD1. In germline, CDR1 is DFQATT, CDR2 SNEGSKA (reference sequence). CDR3 size: 12 residues. V shed 5 bases and J 7 bases; nucleotides not matched to a gene: 4. The CDR3 here is CSAPDRGNEQFF. For the CDR3, the DNA is TGCAGTGCTCCCGACAGGGGTAATGAGCAGTTCTTC.

This clonotype occurred a few times. The chain combines TRBV24-1 with TRBJ2-3, with D tentatively TRBD1 or TRBD2 (5 bases each). The CDR3 is made up of 14 amino acids. The germline CDR1 and CDR2 sequences are KGHDR and SFDVKD. The V and J ends lost 4 bases and 6 bases respectively, with 13 bases between them. DNA of the CDR3: TGTGCCACCAGTGAGGTTGGGACCGGCGATACGCAGTATTTT. As protein: CATSEVGTGDTQYF.

This clonotype was found a few times. The gene calls are TRBV4-1 and TRBJ2-1, with D possibly being TRBD2 (5 bases). Germline-derived CDR1 and CDR2 are MGHRA and YSYEKL. The CDR3 totals 17 residues. V was trimmed by 0 bases and J by 3 bases, leaving 15 bases between them. This CDR3 reads CASSQEGAVNRYNEQFF. The CDR3 DNA follows: TGCGCCAGCAGCCAAGAAGGAGCGGTGAACCGCTACAATGAGCAGTTCTTC.

On this clonotype itself: A much larger clonotype is one base distant, so this may be a read error. This rearrangement joins TRBV7-3 to TRBJ2-7, with 10 bases aligning to TRBD2. The CDR3 sequence is 17 residues long. Looked up from germline, CDR1 is SGHTA and CDR2 is FQGTGA. The CDR3 DNA sequence: TGTGCCAGCAGCCTACACTATAGCGGGAGGACCCCCTACGAGCAGCACTTC. Protein product: CASSLHYSGRTPYEQHF.

This clonotype was seen many times. The gene calls are TRBV20-1 and TRBJ1-2; D remains unclear. V gave up 4 bases and J gave up 2 bases, with 11 bases separating them. This CDR3 has 13 residues. Germline-derived CDR1 and CDR2 are DFQATT and SNEGSKA (reference sequence). The CDR3 DNA sequence: TGCAGTGCTAACCAAGACATAAACTATGGCTACACCTTC. Translating it yields CSANQDINYGYTF.

Ten or more counts support this clonotype. V gene TRBV20-1 combines with J gene TRBJ2-7; 9 bases agree with TRBD2. Germline loops: CDR1 DFQATT, CDR2 SNEGSKA (reference sequence). After removal of 1 base from V and 3 bases from J, the junction contained 10 bases not matched to a gene. CDR3 length: 16 amino acids. CDR3 residues: CSARGDLSGRLYEQYF. CDR3 bases: TGCAGTGCTAGAGGGGATCTGAGCGGGAGGCTCTACGAGCAGTACTTC.

This clonotype was observed at least ten times. This chain uses TRBV20-1 with TRBJ2-1; TRBD1 is a possible D gene (6 bases). Per germline, CDR1 DFQATT and CDR2 SNEGSKA (reference sequence). The germline V and J ends were trimmed by 3 bases and 4 bases, with 16 bases remaining between them. This CDR3 is 15 amino acids long. CDR3 bases: TGCAGTGCTAGTGATGGGGGCCGTCCTTACAATGAGCAGTTCTTC. It encodes CSASDGGRPYNEQFF.

This clonotype came up a few times. This sequence joins TRBV28 and TRBJ1-5; TRBD1 is a possible D gene (5 bases). The CDR3 sequence is 13 residues long. The germline V gene has CDR1 MDHEN and CDR2 SYDVKM. V was pared by 11 bases and J by 4 bases, with 15 bases between. Here the CDR3 DNA reads TGTGCCGGAACGGGGACCCATAATCAGCCCCAGCATTTT. Encoded protein: CAGTGTHNQPQHF. Looking up the rest from reference TRBV28 and TRBJ1-5 gives the full variable domain: DVKVTQSSRYLVKRTGEKVFLECVQDMDHENMFWYRQDPGLGLRLIYFSYDVKMKEKGDIPEGYSVSREKKERFSLILESASTNQTSMYLCAGTGTHNQPQHFGDGTRLSIL.

Many counts were recorded for this clonotype. This chain connects TRBV18 to TRBJ2-1, with D unresolved. Trimming took off 5 bases at V and 10 bases at J, with 12 bases between the two ends. The CDR3 runs 12 residues. The V gene's germline CDR1 is KGHSH and CDR2 LQKENI. CDR3 loop: CASSKLGIEQFF. The CDR3 DNA sequence: TGTGCCAGCTCAAAGCTCGGAATAGAGCAGTTCTTC. The full variable domain, with the rest looked up from reference TRBV18 and TRBJ2-1, is NAGVMQNPRHLVRRRGQEARLRCSPMKGHSHVYWYRQLPEEGLKFMVYLQKENIIDESGMPKERFSAEFPKEGPSILRIQQVVRGDSAAYFCASSKLGIEQFFGPGTRLTVL.

This clonotype was observed once. The chain employs TRBV5-1 and TRBJ1-4; D uncertain. Per germline, CDR1 SGHRS and CDR2 YFSETQ. The CDR3 runs 15 residues. Trimming shortened V by 3 bases and J by 1 base, and 10 bases separated the two germline ends. Written as DNA, the CDR3 is TGCGCCAGCAGCTCGCTGGGGATAACTAATGAAAAACTGTTTTTT. This gives the protein CASSSLGITNEKLFF.

The chain links TRBV6-1 to TRBJ1-5, with 10 positions matching TRBD1. CDR3 length equals 13 residues. Per germline, CDR1 MNHNS and CDR2 SASEGT. Germline trimming cut 6 bases from V and 6 bases from J; bases unmatched to any gene: 2. This chain's CDR3 is CASRTGGSQPQHF. DNA for the CDR3: TGTGCCAGCAGGACAGGGGGCAGTCAGCCCCAGCATTTT.

The table lists this clonotype with many counts. The chain has TRBV28 and TRBJ1-2; D uncertain. The CDR3 consists of 14 residues. Germline V gene lookup returns CDR1 MDHEN and CDR2 SYDVKM. V was clipped by 6 bases and J by 4 bases, with 15 bases between them. CDR3 loop: CASSPVPHLYGYTF. The CDR3 DNA sequence: TGTGCCAGCAGCCCCGTTCCCCATCTCTATGGCTACACCTTC.

V usage is TRBV6-1 and J usage is TRBJ2-1; no clear D. CDR3 length: 12 residues. V shed 5 bases and J shed 7 bases, with 9 bases lying between them. From germline, CDR1 is MNHNS and CDR2 SASEGT. The CDR3 reads CASSYDINEQFF. The CDR3 DNA is TGTGCCAGCAGTTATGATATTAATGAGCAGTTCTTC.

This clonotype was detected only a few times. The V gene is TRBV4-1, the J gene TRBJ2-2; D gene uncertain. V lost 1 base to trimming and J lost 8 bases, with 17 bases between them. The V gene's germline CDR1 is MGHRA and CDR2 YSYEKL. The CDR3 loop spans 16 amino acids. Here the CDR3 reads CASSQVSSRGPGELFF. The CDR3 DNA reads TGCGCCAGCAGCCAAGTGAGCAGCCGCGGACCTGGGGAGCTGTTTTTT.

This sequence joins TRBV5-1 and TRBJ2-2; 7 bases align to TRBD1. The trim removed 0 bases at V and 4 bases at J, leaving 6 bases unmatched. Germline values: CDR1 SGHRS, CDR2 YFSETQ. CDR3 length equals 16 residues. The CDR3, as DNA: TGCGCCAGCAGCTTGGGACAGGGACACCTCACCGGGGAGCTGTTTTTT. This gives the protein CASSLGQGHLTGELFF.

V is TRBV7-9 and J is TRBJ2-3; TRBD2 matches at 9 bases. Germline-derived CDR1 and CDR2 are SEHNR and FQNEAQ (reference sequence). This CDR3 is 21 amino acids long. Trimming cost V 4 bases and J 0 bases; bases outside gene matches: 20. CDR3 region: CASSSRLGLAGTQMSTDTQYF. The CDR3 DNA is TGTGCCAGCAGCTCCCGGCTGGGGCTAGCGGGAACCCAAATGAGCACAGATACGCAGTATTTT.

This clonotype was seen only a few times. The genes are TRBV10-3 and TRBJ2-6, with 8 bases that match TRBD1. Per germline, CDR1 ENHRY and CDR2 SYGVKD. Trimming removed 10 bases from V and 2 bases from J; junction bases left unmatched: 13. This CDR3 has 17 residues. The CDR3 loop reads CASGWANRGTGANVLTF. CDR3 sequence (DNA): TGTGCCAGCGGGTGGGCCAACAGGGGGACTGGGGCCAACGTCCTGACTTTC.

This sequence joins TRBV5-1 and TRBJ2-7; TRBD2 matches 14 bases. The CDR3 is made up of 17 amino acids. The V gene's germline CDR1 is SGHRS and CDR2 YFSETQ. The J segment lost 0 bases and the V segment lost 6 bases, leaving 8 bases of the junction unmatched. The CDR3 DNA is TGCGCCAGCAAGGGACTAGCGGGAGAGCTACTCTCCTACGAGCAGTACTTC. This codes for CASKGLAGELLSYEQYF.

This clonotype was detected many times. The chain combines TRBV28 with TRBJ2-2; tentatively, D is TRBD1 (6 bases). The germline CDR1 and CDR2 sequences are MDHEN and SYDVKM. Trimming removed 3 bases at V and 7 bases at J, with 12 bases between. There are 14 residues in the CDR3. The CDR3, as DNA: TGTGCCAGCAGTTTTACAGGGAACCTCGGGGAGCTGTTTTTT. This codes for CASSFTGNLGELFF.

The chain employs TRBV6-2 or TRBV6-3 and TRBJ2-6; D remains ambiguous. CDR3 length equals 17 residues. Trimming removed 0 bases at V and 2 bases at J, with 11 bases between. Germline CDR1 reads MNHEY; CDR2 reads SVGEGT. The CDR3 protein is CASSYSTVSAGANVLTF. DNA of the CDR3: TGTGCCAGCAGTTACTCAACCGTGTCTGCTGGGGCCAACGTCCTGACTTTC.

The chain employs TRBV12-3 or TRBV12-4 and TRBJ1-1, with 11 bases that match TRBD1. CDR3 length equals 15 residues. Germline trimming cut 8 bases from V and 1 base from J; bases unmatched to any gene: 6. CDR3 in DNA: TGTGCCAGCGACCGGGACAGGGGGACGAACACTGAAGCTTTCTTT. Amino acid sequence: CASDRDRGTNTEAFF.

This chain links TRBV11-2 with TRBJ1-1; D is perhaps TRBD1 (5 bases). CDR1 SGHAT and CDR2 FQNNGV come from the germline V gene. V gave up 1 base and J gave up 0 bases, with 15 bases separating them. The CDR3 is 17 amino acids. The CDR3 region has the DNA TGTGCCAGCAGCTTAGTAGCGCCCGGGGCGGTGAACACTGAAGCTTTCTTT. Protein: CASSLVAPGAVNTEAFF.

V gene TRBV28 combines with J gene TRBJ2-7; 13 positions agree with TRBD2. The CDR3 sequence is 14 residues long. V was pared by 6 bases and J by 3 bases, with 2 bases of the junction left unmatched. Germline lookup yields CDR1 MDHEN and CDR2 SYDVKM. The CDR3 DNA follows: TGTGCCAGCAGACTAGCGGGAGGGATCTACGAGCAGTACTTC. Protein sequence: CASRLAGGIYEQYF.

The chain's CDR3 is CASSDGGGRVPWGTDTQYF. CDR3 DNA: TGTGCCAGTTCCGATGGGGGCGGGAGAGTCCCGTGGGGCACAGATACGCAGTATTTT. The chain couples TRBV19 to TRBJ2-3; maybe TRBD2 (7 bases). CDR1 is LNHDA, CDR2 SQIVND, per germline (reference sequence). The CDR3 is 19 residues long. V was clipped by 8 bases and J by 1 base, with 28 bases between them.

This clonotype was observed a few times. The final CDR3 position lacks the conserved phenylalanine or tryptophan, pointing to a likely read error. This chain joins TRBV27 and TRBJ2-2, with a possible D match to TRBD2 (6 bases). CDR3 length: 14 amino acids. The germline gives CDR1 MNHEY, CDR2 SMNVEV (reference sequence). With 2 bases removed from V and 5 bases from J, the gap between germline ends came to 9 bases. Here the CDR3 DNA reads TGTGCCAGCAGTTTAGTGGCGGGAACCGGGGAGCTGTTTCTT. Amino acids: CASSLVAGTGELFL.

This clonotype has only a few counts. The chain joins TRBV7-2 to TRBJ2-1; possible D gene TRBD1, 6 bases. Between the trimmed V and J ends, which lost 0 bases and 8 bases, there was a span of 20 bases. This CDR3 region has 17 residues. Looked up from germline, CDR1 is SGHTA and CDR2 is FQGNSA. The CDR3 nucleotides are TGTGCCAGCAGCTTAGCGGGTCGCACCGAGGGGGTCTATGAGCAGTTCTTC. This encodes CASSLAGRTEGVYEQFF.

This clonotype was detected many times. CDR3 sequence: CASSYPPHGRETQYF. The CDR3 coding sequence is TGTGCCAGCAGTTATCCTCCACATGGGCGAGAGACCCAGTACTTC. The chain has TRBV6-5 and TRBJ2-5; D not certain. Germline V lookup: CDR1 MNHEY, CDR2 SVGAGI. Trimming removed 3 bases at V and 4 bases at J, with 15 bases between. The CDR3 has 15 amino acids.